This T cell receptor (beta chain) was recorded in a study of shared clonotypes between healthy human individuals. Researchers ran the assay at a deep level. The data were produced by immunoSEQ multiplex PCR, yet TCRdb's version contains in-frame clones alone and is incomplete. The table records some 660,000 clones, about three quarters of them present only once. Germline V gene sequence: CDR1 MDHEN, CDR2 SYDVKM. The CDR3 is made up of 15 amino acids. Trimming at V came to 4 bases and at J to 6 bases, leaving 10 bases not matched to a gene. The rearrangement joins TRBV28 to TRBJ2-7, with TRBD1 matching 9 bases. The TCR originated in a woman in her twenties or thirties in good health. The specimen sequenced was memory CD4+ T cells sorted from blood. The sample's subset: CD45RA-negative fraction. DNA of the CDR3: TGTGCCAGCAGTTCTACAGGGGGCCGGTTAGGCGAGCAGTACTTC. Translation gives CASSSTGGRLGEQYF.